This T cell receptor beta chain was sequenced in a study of blood T cell repertoires in COVID-19. Study details: Sites across the United States, Italy and Spain contributed samples from acute and convalescent COVID-19. PBMCs, B-cell-depleted T cells, or T cells provided the cDNA or gDNA that made up the material.

How the authors handled the data: Reference gene primer amplification in the assay estimated nucleated cell counts. Profiling relied on immunoSEQ multiplex PCR, and the TCRdb table lists in-frame clones only, not all of them. V and J calls and clone size are as listed in that table; D and trimming were resolved from the DNA. The sample lists some 250,000 clones; 81% were seen once. The CDR3 is 17 amino acids. Germline CDR1 LGHNA, CDR2 YSLEER. Unmatched junction bases numbered 7, after V lost 3 bases and J lost 7 bases. The sample consisted of peripheral blood. This chain joins TRBV4-3 and TRBJ2-3; 16 bases agree with TRBD2. This TCR came from an older woman with active or convalescent COVID-19. The CDR3 is CASSQGTSGGAIYTQYF. The CDR3 coding sequence is TGCGCCAGCAGCCAGGGGACTAGCGGGGGGGCAATTTATACGCAGTATTTT.